Below, 27 T cell receptor delta chains from the same sample are listed, as sequenced in a study of γδ T cells in repeated Plasmodium falciparum infection. Vgamma9/Vdelta2+ and Vdelta2-negative gammadelta T cells were flow-sorted from PBMC for bulk sequencing. TCRdb made new clone calls on the multiplex PCR reads using CATT. This sample carries roughly 86,000 delta-chain clones, more than 1.4% of them seen once, and the ten largest clones take roughly 8.1%. The sequencing input was gamma-delta T cells from blood. The receptors originated from a pool of human donors (malaria-infected and uninfected, not separated).

About this clone itself: TCRdb's protein for this DNA is that of a much larger clone and differs from the translation at residue 14, likely a read error; the protein shown is the DNA translation. The V call is TRDV1, the J call TRDJ1; 8 nucleotides agree with TRDD3. The J gene is not listed in TCRdb, so it was assigned here from a DNA match to germline. Germline values: CDR1 TSWWSYY, CDR2 QGS. The CDR3 consists of 22 residues. With 4 bases clipped from V and 3 bases from J, the junction kept 28 bases outside the gene matches. Here the CDR3 reads CALGALVSPPYWGVDGADKLIF. The CDR3 DNA follows: TGTGCTCTTGGGGCTCTAGTGTCCCCACCATACTGGGGGGTAGATGGCGCCGATAAACTCATCTTT.

This clone was counted a few times. The protein that TCRdb holds for this DNA derives from a much larger clone and differs from the translated DNA at residues 4 and 6, which likely indicates a read error; the protein shown here is translated from the DNA. The rearrangement joins TRDV2 to TRDJ1, with D unclear. Germline CDR1 and CDR2: GEAIGNYY and EKD. The CDR3 loop spans 14 amino acids. CDR3 sequence reads: CACYTESGSDKLIF. The CDR3 DNA reads as TGTGCCTGTTACACGGAGTCCGGGAGCGATAAACTCATCTTT.

This clone was counted only a few times. This is likely an artifact of a read error, given a far larger clone one base away. The same CDR3 also results from other DNA sequences found in this sample. This chain joins TRDV3 and TRDJ1; 7 nucleotides match TRDD3. CDR1 is TVYSNPD, CDR2 GDNSRS, per germline (reference sequence). This CDR3 contains 16 residues. Here the CDR3 DNA reads TGTGCTTTCCTTCACTGGGGCAATACGTACACCGATAAACTCATCTTT. Translation gives CAFLHWGNTYTDKLIF.

The sample holds a few counts of this clone. A far larger clone is a single base away, which makes a read error likely. The sample has other DNA sequences that encode this CDR3 too. J is TRDJ2 and V is TRDV2; 7 bases line up with TRDD3. Matching the DNA to germline supplied the J gene, which TCRdb does not give. The CDR3 length is 14 residues. From germline, CDR1 is GEAIGNYY and CDR2 EKD. V lost 3 bases, J lost 4 bases, and 4 bases stayed unmatched. The CDR3 sequence is CACDDGGPTAQLFF. The CDR3 DNA is TGTGCCTGTGACGATGGGGGACCGACAGCACAACTCTTCTTT.

Comments on this clone: The TCRdb record carries a much larger clone's protein, which differs from this DNA's translation at residue 4; a read error is the likely cause, and the protein listed here is the DNA translation. The rearrangement uses TRDV2 and TRDJ1, with TRDD3 identical over 7 bases. The CDR3 is 22 residues long. In germline, CDR1 is GEAIGNYY, CDR2 EKD. The V gene end was trimmed by 5 bases and the J gene end by 3 bases; junction bases not matched to a gene: 32. For the CDR3, the DNA is TGTGCCTGTGGCATATTACGCGGTAACTTAGGGACTGGGGATTCCTCCCCCGATAAACTCATCTTT. This codes for CACGILRGNLGTGDSSPDKLIF.

This clone was found many times. At the DNA level, this CDR3 is encoded by other sequences in the same sample as well. This sequence joins TRDV1 and TRDJ1, with 8 bases identical to TRDD3. TCRdb records no J gene; here it was assigned by comparing the DNA to germline. The CDR3 spans 27 residues. Trimming at V came to 3 bases and at J to 4 bases, leaving 43 bases not matched to a gene. Germline V CDR1 and CDR2: TSWWSYY, QGS. Here the CDR3 DNA reads TGTGCTCTTGGGGAGCTCTTTACAGGGCCACTGGGGGCCTACCCCGGTCCAAGTTTGACCGCCGGCGATAAACTCATCTTT. Its protein product is CALGELFTGPLGAYPGPSLTAGDKLIF.

The table lists this clone with a few counts. TCRdb lists the protein of a much larger clone for this DNA, which differs at residue 12, so this is likely a read error; the protein given here is translated from the DNA itself. The chain employs TRDV1 and TRDJ1, with 9 bases identical to TRDD2. Germline loops: CDR1 TSWWSYY, CDR2 QGS. The CDR3 is made up of 22 amino acids. Trimming took 0 bases from V and 4 from J; bases not matched to a gene: 24. CDR3 bases: TGTGCTCTTGGGGAACTGGGGAGGCCTTCCTACATGACTGGGAGCCCTGGCGATAAACTCATCTTT. Protein sequence: CALGELGRPSYMTGSPGDKLIF.

This clone was counted a few times. This DNA's translation differs at residue 3 from TCRdb's protein, which comes from a much larger clone; a read error is likely, and the protein shown is translated from the DNA. The V call is TRDV1, the J call TRDJ1; 9 bases agree with TRDD3. TCRdb leaves out the J gene; it was filled in here by matching the DNA to germline. CDR1 is TSWWSYY and CDR2 is QGS in the germline V gene. CDR3 length: 22 amino acids. The CDR3 is CAPGEPMGHPTGGRLYTDKLIF. CDR3 DNA: TGTGCTCCTGGGGAACCTATGGGCCATCCTACTGGGGGACGTCTGTACACCGATAAACTCATCTTT.

As concerns this clone: A far larger clone is one base from this, pointing to a likely read error. Other DNA sequences in the sample encode the same CDR3. No J gene was called, and the V gene is TRDV1; no DNA check was done on the table's D call, TRDD3. The germline V gene encodes CDR1 TSWWSYY and CDR2 QGS. The CDR3 sequence is 15 residues long. CDR3 region: CALGEPPGWDDKLIF. The CDR3 nucleotides read TGTGCTCTTGGGGAACCACCGGGGTGGGACGATAAGCTCATCTTT.

Worth noting for this clone: This clone may be a read error of a much larger clone one base away. The chain uses TRDV1 and TRDJ1; 9 bases match TRDD3. TCRdb lists no J gene, so it was determined here by aligning the DNA to germline. This CDR3 spans 18 amino acids. The germline V gene has CDR1 TSWWSYY and CDR2 QGS. After removal of 8 bases from V and 0 bases from J, the junction contained 16 bases not matched to a gene. The CDR3 sequence: CALRNPTYWGTHTDKLIF. The CDR3 region has the DNA TGTGCTCTTAGGAATCCTACCTACTGGGGGACCCACACCGATAAACTCATCTTT.

Only a few counts were recorded for this clone. This is likely an artifact of a read error, given a far larger clone one base away. This same CDR3 is encoded by further DNA sequences in the sample. The chain carries TRDV2 and TRDJ1, with a tentative D call TRDD3 (5 bases). The J gene is not listed in TCRdb, so it was assigned here from a DNA match to germline. This CDR3 is 15 amino acids long. Germline V gives CDR1 GEAIGNYY, CDR2 EKD. The CDR3: CACDGISIRTDKLIF. The CDR3 DNA follows: TGTGCCTGTGACGGGATTTCGATTCGCACCGACAAACTCATCTTT.

This clone was seen a handful of times. A far larger clone is just one base off, so this is likely a read error. In the same sample, other DNA sequences code for this CDR3. The rearrangement joins TRDV1 to TRDJ1; TRDD3 is a possible D gene (5 bases). Since TCRdb gives no J gene, matching the DNA to germline was used here to assign it. The germline gives CDR1 TSWWSYY, CDR2 QGS. The CDR3 loop spans 19 amino acids. Trimming removed 2 bases at V and 2 bases at J, with 24 bases between. The CDR3 loop is CALGEGSAARPRDTDKLIF. In DNA, the CDR3 is TGTGCTCTTGGGGAAGGCAGTGCCGCCCGGCCTAGGGATACCGATAAACTCATCTTT.

There are many counts of this clone. The TCRdb protein fails to match the DNA translation at residue 11; the protein reported here was translated from the DNA. The V gene is TRDV1, the J gene TRDJ1; either TRDD2 or TRDD3 may supply D (5 bases each). Germline V gene data show CDR1 as TSWWSYY and CDR2 as QGS. The germline V and J ends were trimmed by 2 bases and 6 bases, with 25 bases remaining between them. The CDR3 runs to 18 residues. CDR3 DNA: TGTGCTCTTGGGGAAAGTCCACCCTACGTCACGGGGGTTAATAAACTCATCTTT. It specifies CALGESPPYVTGVNKLIF.

Comments on this clone: A far larger clone differs by one base, so this is likely a read error. Other nucleotide sequences in the sample specify the same CDR3. The CDR3 DNA follows: TGTGCCTGTGACACCGTGGGGGATACCCCCACTGATAAACTCATCTTT. Protein product: CACDTVGDTPTDKLIF. The chain recombines TRDV2 with TRDJ1, with 10 bases matching TRDD3. Matching the DNA to germline supplied the J gene, which TCRdb does not give. There are 16 residues in the CDR3. Germline assignment: CDR1 GEAIGNYY and CDR2 EKD. V lost 0 bases, J lost 5 bases, and 8 bases stayed unmatched.

A word on this clone: Germline is not matched at one junction end, which may reflect a read error. This chain connects TRDV1 to TRDJ1; 8 bases are shared with TRDD3. The J gene comes from matching the DNA to germline here; TCRdb lacks it. This CDR3 spans 16 amino acids. Per germline, CDR1 TSWWSYY and CDR2 QGS. The CDR3 bases are TGTGCTCCTGGGGTCCGGGGGATATCGTACACCTATAAACTCATCTTT. It is translated as CAPGVRGISYTYKLIF.

To note about this clone: A far larger clone differs by one base, so this is likely a read error. Other nucleotide sequences in the sample specify the same CDR3. This chain uses TRDV1 with TRDJ1, with 9 nucleotides matching TRDD3. The germline V gene has CDR1 TSWWSYY and CDR2 QGS. The CDR3 covers 19 residues. CDR3 DNA sequence: TGTGCACTTGGGGAACTAGCTCCTAACTGGGGGACGTACACCGATAAACTCATCTTT. Protein: CALGELAPNWGTYTDKLIF.

The table lists this clone with a few counts. The chain joins TRAV29/DV5 to TRDJ1; the D call may be TRDD2 or TRDD3 (6 bases each). V lost 0 bases, J lost 0 bases, and 33 bases lay in between. CDR3 length: 22 amino acids. Germline V CDR1 and CDR2: NSMFDY, ISSIKDK. The CDR3 sequence: CAASAVHAPTRTGESYTDKLIF. The CDR3 bases are TGTGCAGCAAGCGCGGTACATGCTCCTACAAGGACGGGGGAATCGTACACCGATAAACTCATCTTT.

This clone was seen more than once but under ten times. TCRdb records a much larger clone's protein for this DNA, with a difference at residue 15 that likely arises from a read error; the protein given is the translation of the DNA. The rearrangement joins TRDV2 to TRDJ3, with 8 bases aligning to TRDD3. Since TCRdb gives no J gene, matching the DNA to germline was used here to assign it. Trimming cost V 1 base and J 5 bases; bases outside gene matches: 21. This CDR3 is built from 22 residues. Germline V lookup: CDR1 GEAIGNYY, CDR2 EKD. Written as DNA, the CDR3 is TGTGCCTGTGACACTTCATATGTACTGGGGGGCCTCTCCACCCGGGACACCCGACAGATGTTTTTC. Translated: CACDTSYVLGGLSTRDTRQMFF.

This clone was counted at least ten times. The chain uses TRDV1 and TRDJ2; weak D call: TRDD2 (5 bases). The germline V gene has CDR1 TSWWSYY and CDR2 QGS. This CDR3 comprises 19 residues. Trimming left V 3 bases short and J 0 bases short, with 20 bases between. The CDR3 DNA is TGTGCTCTTGGGGACCCCTACTTCGATTCGCCGTCTTTGACAGCACAACTCTTCTTT. Translation: CALGDPYFDSPSLTAQLFF.

Comment on this clone: The protein given by TCRdb reflects a much larger clone and differs at residue 11 from this DNA's translation, likely from a read error; the protein shown is the DNA's translation. The chain has TRDV2 and TRDJ1; TRDD3 matches 9 bases. The germline CDR1 and CDR2 sequences are GEAIGNYY and EKD. This CDR3 has 16 amino acids. The V segment lost 0 bases and the J segment 3 bases; nucleotides outside the gene matches: 7. CDR3 in amino acids: CACDTGTGGNADKLIF. The CDR3 DNA follows: TGTGCCTGTGACACCGGGACTGGGGGAAACGCCGATAAACTCATCTTT.

In regard to this clone: Compared with germline, one end of the junction differs, possibly owing to a read error. This chain uses TRDV1 with TRDJ1, with 8 bases matching TRDD3. The CDR3 totals 12 residues. CDR1 and CDR2 (germline): TSWWSYY, QGS. The CDR3 protein is CSGRTGGTKLIF. Written as DNA, the CDR3 is TGCTCTGGGAGGACTGGGGGCACAAAACTCATCTTT.

This clone has ten or more counts. TCRdb's protein for this DNA is that of a much larger clone and differs from the translation at residue 8, likely a read error; the protein shown is the DNA translation. The chain employs TRDV3 and TRDJ1, with a tentative D call TRDD3 (5 bases). This CDR3 has 15 residues. The V gene's germline CDR1 is TVYSNPD and CDR2 GDNSRS (reference sequence). Deletions cut 1 base from V and 7 bases from J, with 22 bases between. This CDR3 reads CAFNFNWRIKSKLIF. The CDR3 DNA is TGTGCCTTTAACTTCAACTGGAGGATAAAAAGTAAACTCATCTTT.

This clone was detected only a few times. The amino acid sequence in TCRdb belongs to a much larger clone and departs from this DNA's translation at residue 8, likely a sequencing read error; the sequence shown is translated from the DNA. The V and J genes are TRDV1 and TRDJ1, with D maybe TRDD3 (5 bases). Here the J gene was assigned by germline matching of the DNA, as TCRdb has none. CDR1 TSWWSYY and CDR2 QGS come from the germline V gene. V shed 0 bases and J shed 0 bases, with 29 bases lying between them. The CDR3 has 22 residues. CDR3 sequence (DNA): TGTGCTCTTGGGGAACTGAACACTCCCAAGGCAGCTATACGAGGATACACCGATAAACTCATCTTT. Protein product: CALGELNTPKAAIRGYTDKLIF.

Many counts were recorded for this clone. The CDR3 here is CALGELPTWGILPYNKLIF. The CDR3 DNA is TGTGCTCTTGGGGAACTTCCCACCTGGGGGATACTCCCCTATAATAAACTCATCTTT. The chain joins TRDV1 to TRDJ1, with 11 bases that match TRDD3. Trimming at V came to 0 bases and at J to 6 bases, leaving 15 bases not matched to a gene. The CDR3 contains 19 residues. Germline CDR1 is TSWWSYY and CDR2 is QGS.

This clone was counted a few times. The TCRdb protein, from a much larger clone, departs from this DNA's translation at residue 6, likely by read error; the protein shown derives from the DNA. The genes are TRDV2 and TRDJ1, with 8 positions matching TRDD3. Here the J gene was assigned by germline matching of the DNA, as TCRdb has none. V lost 0 bases, J lost 0 bases, and 17 bases stayed unmatched. The CDR3 covers 20 residues. The germline V gene has CDR1 GEAIGNYY and CDR2 EKD. The DNA for the CDR3 is TGTGCCTGTGACACCGTACGGGTTATGGGGGATGCAATTTACACCGATAAACTCATCTTT. Residues: CACDTVRVMGDAIYTDKLIF.

Comments on this clone: This DNA translates differently at residue 20 from the TCRdb protein, which is that of a much larger clone; a read error is likely, and the protein shown is the DNA's own translation. The chain carries TRDV2 and TRDJ3; 8 bases match TRDD3. TCRdb does not report a J gene; here it was assigned by matching the DNA to germline references. CDR1 is GEAIGNYY, CDR2 EKD, per germline. The CDR3 sequence is 26 residues long. The CDR3 coding sequence is TGTGCCTGTGACCGCCAGCTCACGCCTTCGGGGCTGGGGGACAATGTGAGCTCCTGGGGCACCCGACAGATGTTTTTC. This codes for CACDRQLTPSGLGDNVSSWGTRQMFF.

This clone was seen only a few times. A read error is likely here: a far larger clone is one base away. The same CDR3 can be traced to other DNA sequences in this sample. The genes are TRDV1 and TRDJ1, with 8 bases that match TRDD3. No J gene was available from TCRdb, and it was assigned here by a germline match of the DNA. The ends lost 2 bases at V and 1 base at J; junction bases unmatched: 27. The germline V gene has CDR1 TSWWSYY and CDR2 QGS. The CDR3 length is 23 residues. The CDR3 loop reads CALGEWTVLPGTGGYGSTDKLIF. The CDR3 bases are TGTGCTCTTGGGGAATGGACTGTCCTACCCGGTACTGGGGGGTACGGGTCCACCGATAAACTCATCTTT.